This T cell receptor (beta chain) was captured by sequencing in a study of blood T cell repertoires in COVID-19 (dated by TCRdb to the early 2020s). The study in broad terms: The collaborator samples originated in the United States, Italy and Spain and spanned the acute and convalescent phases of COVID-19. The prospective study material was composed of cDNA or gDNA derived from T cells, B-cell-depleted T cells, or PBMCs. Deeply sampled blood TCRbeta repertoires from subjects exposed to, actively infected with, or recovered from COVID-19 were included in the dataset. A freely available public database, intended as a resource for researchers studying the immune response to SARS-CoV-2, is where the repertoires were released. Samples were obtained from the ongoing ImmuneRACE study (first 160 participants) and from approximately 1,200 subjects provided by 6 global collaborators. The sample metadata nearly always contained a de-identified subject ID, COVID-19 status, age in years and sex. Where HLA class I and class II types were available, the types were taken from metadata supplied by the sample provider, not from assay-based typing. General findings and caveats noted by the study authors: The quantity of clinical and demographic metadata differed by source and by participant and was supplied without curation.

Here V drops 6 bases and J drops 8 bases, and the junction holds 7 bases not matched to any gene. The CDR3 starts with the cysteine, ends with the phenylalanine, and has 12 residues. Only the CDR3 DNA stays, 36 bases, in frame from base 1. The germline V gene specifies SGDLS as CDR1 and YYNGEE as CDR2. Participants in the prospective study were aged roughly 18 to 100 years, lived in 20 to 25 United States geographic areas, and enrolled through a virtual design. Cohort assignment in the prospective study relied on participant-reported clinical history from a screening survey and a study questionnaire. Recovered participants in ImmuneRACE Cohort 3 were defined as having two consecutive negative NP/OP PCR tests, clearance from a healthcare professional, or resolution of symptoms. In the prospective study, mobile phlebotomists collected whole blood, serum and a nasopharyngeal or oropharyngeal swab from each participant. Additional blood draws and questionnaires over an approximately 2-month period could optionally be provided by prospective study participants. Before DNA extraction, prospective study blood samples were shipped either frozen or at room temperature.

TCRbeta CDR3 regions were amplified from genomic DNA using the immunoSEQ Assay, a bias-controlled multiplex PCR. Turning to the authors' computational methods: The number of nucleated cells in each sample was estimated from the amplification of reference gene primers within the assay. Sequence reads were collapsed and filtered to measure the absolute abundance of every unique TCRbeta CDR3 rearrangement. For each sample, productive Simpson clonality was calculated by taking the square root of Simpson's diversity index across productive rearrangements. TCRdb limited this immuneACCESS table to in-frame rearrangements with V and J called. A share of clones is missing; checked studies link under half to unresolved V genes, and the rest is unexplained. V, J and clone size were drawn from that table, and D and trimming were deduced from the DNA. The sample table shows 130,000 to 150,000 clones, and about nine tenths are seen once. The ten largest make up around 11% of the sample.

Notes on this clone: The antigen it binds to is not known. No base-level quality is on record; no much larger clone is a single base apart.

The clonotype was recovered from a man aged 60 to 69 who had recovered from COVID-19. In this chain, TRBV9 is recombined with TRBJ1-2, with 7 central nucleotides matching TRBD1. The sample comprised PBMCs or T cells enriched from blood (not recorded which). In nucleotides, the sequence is TGTGCCAGCATGTCCAGGGGGAAGGGCTACACCTTC. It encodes CASMSRGKGYTF.